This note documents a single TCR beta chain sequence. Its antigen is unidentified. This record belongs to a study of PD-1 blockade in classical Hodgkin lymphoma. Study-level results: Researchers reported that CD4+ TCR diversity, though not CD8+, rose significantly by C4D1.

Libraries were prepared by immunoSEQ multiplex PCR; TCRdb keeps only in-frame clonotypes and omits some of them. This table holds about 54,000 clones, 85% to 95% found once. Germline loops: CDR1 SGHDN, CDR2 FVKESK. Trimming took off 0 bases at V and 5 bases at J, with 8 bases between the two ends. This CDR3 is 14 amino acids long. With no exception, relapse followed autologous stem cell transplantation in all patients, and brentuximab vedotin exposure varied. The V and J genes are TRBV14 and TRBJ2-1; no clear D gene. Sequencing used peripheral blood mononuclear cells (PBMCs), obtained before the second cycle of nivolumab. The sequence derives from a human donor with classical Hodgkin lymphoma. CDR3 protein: CASSQDFLDNEQFF. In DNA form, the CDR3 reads TGTGCCAGCAGCCAAGATTTCTTGGACAATGAGCAGTTCTTC.